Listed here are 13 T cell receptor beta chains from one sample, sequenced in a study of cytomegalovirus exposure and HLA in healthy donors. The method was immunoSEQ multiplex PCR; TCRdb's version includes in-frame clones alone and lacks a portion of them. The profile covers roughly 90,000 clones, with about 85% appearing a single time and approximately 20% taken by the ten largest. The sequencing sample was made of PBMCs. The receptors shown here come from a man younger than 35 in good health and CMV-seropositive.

The CDR3 DNA sequence: TGTGCCAGCAGTGGAAGGGACAGAAACTACTACGAGCAGTACTTC. Residues: CASSGRDRNYYEQYF. The chain has TRBV2 and TRBJ2-7, with TRBD1 matching over 7 bases. The germline V gene has CDR1 SNHLY and CDR2 FYNNEI. V lost 4 bases, J lost 3 bases, and 9 bases stayed unmatched. This CDR3 is 15 amino acids long.

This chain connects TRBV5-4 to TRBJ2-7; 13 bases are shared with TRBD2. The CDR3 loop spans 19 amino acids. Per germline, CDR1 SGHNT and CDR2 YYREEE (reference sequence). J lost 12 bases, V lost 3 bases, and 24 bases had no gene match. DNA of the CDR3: TGTGCCAGCAGCTCGCCGGGGACAGGGGACTTCGGGACTAGCGGGGTCCGGTACGTC. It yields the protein CASSSPGTGDFGTSGVRYV.

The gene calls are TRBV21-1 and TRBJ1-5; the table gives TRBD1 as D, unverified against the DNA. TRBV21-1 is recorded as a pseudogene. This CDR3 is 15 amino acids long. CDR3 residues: CASSKTGTRNQPQHF. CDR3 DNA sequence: TGTGCCAGCAGCAAGACAGGGACCAGGAATCAGCCCCAGCATTTT.

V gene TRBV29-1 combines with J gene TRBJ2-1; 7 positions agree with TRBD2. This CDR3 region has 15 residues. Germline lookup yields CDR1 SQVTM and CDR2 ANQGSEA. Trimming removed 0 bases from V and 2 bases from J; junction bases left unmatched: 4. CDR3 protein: CSVEDLAVTYNEQFF. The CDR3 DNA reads TGCAGCGTTGAAGATCTAGCGGTAACCTACAATGAGCAGTTCTTC.

DNA for the CDR3: TGTGCCAGCAGCTTCGACAGGGCCGGCAATCAGCCCCAGCATTTT. This codes for CASSFDRAGNQPQHF. The V gene is TRBV5-5, the J gene TRBJ1-5; the match to TRBD1 covers 7 bases. The germline V gene has CDR1 SGHKS and CDR2 YYEKEE (reference sequence). The CDR3 consists of 15 residues. J was trimmed by 2 bases and V by 2 bases; bases with no gene match: 4.

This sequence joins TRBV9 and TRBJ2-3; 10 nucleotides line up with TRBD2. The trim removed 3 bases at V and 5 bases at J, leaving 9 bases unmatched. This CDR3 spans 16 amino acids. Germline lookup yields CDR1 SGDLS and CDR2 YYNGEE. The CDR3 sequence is CASSALAGVAGDTQYF. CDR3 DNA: TGTGCCAGCAGCGCCCTAGCGGGAGTGGCCGGAGATACGCAGTATTTT.

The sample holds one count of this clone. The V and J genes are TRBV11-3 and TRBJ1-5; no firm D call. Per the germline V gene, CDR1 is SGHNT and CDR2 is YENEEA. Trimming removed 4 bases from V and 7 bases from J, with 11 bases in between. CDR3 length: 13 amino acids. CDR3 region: CASSWSHGQPQHF. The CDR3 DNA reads TGTGCCAGCAGCTGGAGTCACGGGCAGCCCCAGCATTTT.

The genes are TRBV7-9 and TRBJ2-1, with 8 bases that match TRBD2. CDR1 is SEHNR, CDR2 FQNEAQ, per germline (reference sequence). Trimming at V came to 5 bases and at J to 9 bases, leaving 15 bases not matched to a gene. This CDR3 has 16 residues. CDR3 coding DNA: TGTGCCAGCAGCGGAGGTGGGCTAGCGGGTGGCGGTGAGCAGTTCTTC. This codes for CASSGGGLAGGGEQFF.

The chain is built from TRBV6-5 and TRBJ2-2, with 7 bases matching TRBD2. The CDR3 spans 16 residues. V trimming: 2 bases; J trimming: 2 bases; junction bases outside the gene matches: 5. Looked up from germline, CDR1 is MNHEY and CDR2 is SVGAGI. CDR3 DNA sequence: TGTGCCAGCAGTTACGAGAGCGGGGCAAACACCGGGGAGCTGTTTTTT. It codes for CASSYESGANTGELFF.

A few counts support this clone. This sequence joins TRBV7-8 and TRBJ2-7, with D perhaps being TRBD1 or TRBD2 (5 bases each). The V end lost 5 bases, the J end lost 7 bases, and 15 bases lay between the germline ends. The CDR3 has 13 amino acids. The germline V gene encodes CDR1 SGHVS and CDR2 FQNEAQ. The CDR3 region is CASSIGGTGEQYV. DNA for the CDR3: TGTGCCAGCAGCATAGGTGGGACGGGAGAGCAGTACGTC.

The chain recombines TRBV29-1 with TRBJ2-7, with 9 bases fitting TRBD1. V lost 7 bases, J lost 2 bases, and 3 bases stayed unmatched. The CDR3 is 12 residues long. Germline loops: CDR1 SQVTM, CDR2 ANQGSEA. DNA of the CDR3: TGCAGCGCCGGGACAGGGCCCTACGAGCAGTACTTC. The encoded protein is CSAGTGPYEQYF.

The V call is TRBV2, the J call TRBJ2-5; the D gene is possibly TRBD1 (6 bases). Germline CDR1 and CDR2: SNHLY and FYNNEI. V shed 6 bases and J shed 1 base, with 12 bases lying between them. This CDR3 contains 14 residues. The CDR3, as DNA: TGTGCCAGCAGAAATAGGGGGAGCCAAGAGACCCAGTACTTC. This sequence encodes CASRNRGSQETQYF.

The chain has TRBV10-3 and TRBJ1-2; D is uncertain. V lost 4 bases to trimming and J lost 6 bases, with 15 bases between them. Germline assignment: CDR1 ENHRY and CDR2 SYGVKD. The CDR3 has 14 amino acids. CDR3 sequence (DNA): TGTGCCATCAGTGTTCCCCTGGAGAGGGATGGCTACACCTTC. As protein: CAISVPLERDGYTF.